The clone carrying this T cell receptor (beta chain) has ten or more counts. V lost 5 bases and J lost 3; bases outside the gene matches: 14. The CDR3 is made up of 17 amino acids. Germline-derived CDR1 and CDR2 are LNHNV and YYDKDF (reference sequence). Patients having uncontrolled infection, another autoimmune disease, pregnancy or lactation were not included. It was RNA transcripts that yielded the amplified TCR beta CDR3 regions. First-round RT-PCR with HTBI primers amplified the TCR CDR3 region. TCRdb itself ran the multiplex PCR reads through MiXCR, one entry per CDR3 protein. The sample includes 700,000 or so distinct CDR3 sequences, about 14% of them seen just once. This entry belongs to a study of T cells in Graves' hyperthyroidism and ophthalmopathy. Study-wide background: Prior to any treatment, at the point of initial diagnosis, peripheral blood was collected.

This TCR was recovered from a woman between 45 and 65 years old with Graves' ophthalmopathy. Sequenced material: blood. V and J are TRBV15 and TRBJ2-7; 9 nucleotides match TRBD2. CDR3 loop: CATSSRGRREGIYEQYF. Written as DNA, the CDR3 is TGTGCCACCAGCTCAAGAGGTCGGCGGGAGGGGATCTACGAGCAGTACTTC.